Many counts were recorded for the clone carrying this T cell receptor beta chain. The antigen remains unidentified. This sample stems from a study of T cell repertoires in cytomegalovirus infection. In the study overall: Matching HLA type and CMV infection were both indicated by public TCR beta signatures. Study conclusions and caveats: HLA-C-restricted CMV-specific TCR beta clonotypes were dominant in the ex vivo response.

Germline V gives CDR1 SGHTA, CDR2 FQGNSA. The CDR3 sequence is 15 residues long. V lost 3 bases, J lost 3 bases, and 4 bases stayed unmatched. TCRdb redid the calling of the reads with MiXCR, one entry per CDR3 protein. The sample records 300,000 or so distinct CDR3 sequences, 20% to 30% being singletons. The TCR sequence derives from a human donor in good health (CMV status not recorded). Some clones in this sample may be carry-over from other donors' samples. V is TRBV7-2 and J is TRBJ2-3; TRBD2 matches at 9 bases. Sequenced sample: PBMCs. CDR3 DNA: TGTGCCAGCAGCTTGAGGCTAGCGGGGACAGATACGCAGTATTTT. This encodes CASSLRLAGTDTQYF. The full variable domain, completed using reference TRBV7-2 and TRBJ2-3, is GAGVSQSPSNKVTEKGKDVELRCDPISGHTALYWYRQSLGQGLEFLIYFQGNSAPDKSGLPSDRFSAERTGGSVSTLTIQRTQQEDSAVYLCASSLRLAGTDTQYFGPGTRLTVL.